These 23 T cell receptor beta chains originate from one sample sequenced in a study of graft-versus-host responses after intestinal transplantation. Assay used: immunoSEQ multiplex PCR; TCRdb lists only in-frame clones, some missing. The table shows about 82,000 clones, with more than 85% occurring only once. These receptors' antigens are unknown. Sequenced material: unstimulated CD4+ T cells sorted from spleen or lymph node cells, taken before transplant. The receptors were sampled from a human donor who was the organ donor for an intestinal transplant.

This clone was recorded once. The gene calls are TRBV19 and TRBJ1-5; D is undetermined. CDR1 LNHDA and CDR2 SQIVND come from the germline V gene (reference sequence). Trimming stripped 1 base from V and 7 bases from J, with 14 bases between. This CDR3 comprises 15 residues. CDR3 sequence reads: CASSIGAGRAQPQHF. The CDR3 nucleotides read TGTGCCAGTAGTATAGGAGCGGGGAGGGCGCAGCCCCAGCATTTT.

This chain joins TRBV28 and TRBJ1-2, with D tentatively TRBD1 (6 bases). V lost 7 bases and J 7 bases, leaving 13 bases between the germline ends. The CDR3 has 12 residues. Germline lookup yields CDR1 MDHEN and CDR2 SYDVKM. The CDR3 coding sequence is TGTGCCAGCATCTCAGAAGGGGGTGGCTACACCTTC. Its translation: CASISEGGGYTF.

The rearrangement joins TRBV6-5 to TRBJ2-5; TRBD1 aligns across 8 bases. Germline values: CDR1 MNHEY, CDR2 SVGAGI. After removal of 0 bases from V and 5 bases from J, the junction contained 2 bases not matched to a gene. This CDR3 has 14 residues. The CDR3 sequence: CASSYSTGGETQYF. DNA for the CDR3: TGTGCCAGCAGTTACTCAACAGGGGGGGAGACCCAGTACTTC.

V and J are TRBV20-1 and TRBJ2-1, with D uncertain. V was trimmed by 6 bases and J by 5 bases, leaving 5 bases between them. The CDR3 sequence is 10 residues long. Germline assignment: CDR1 DFQATT and CDR2 SNEGSKA (reference sequence). Here the CDR3 DNA reads TGCAGTGCGGCGGACAATGAGCAGTTCTTC. Encoded protein: CSAADNEQFF.

The chain recombines TRBV19 with TRBJ2-5; TRBD2 aligns across 7 bases. This CDR3 has 15 amino acids. The germline gives CDR1 LNHDA, CDR2 SQIVND (reference sequence). V lost 6 bases to trimming and J lost 2 bases; unmatched junction nucleotides: 9. The CDR3 DNA sequence: TGTGCCAGTAGGAAGGCCAGCGGGGCGCAAGAGACCCAGTACTTC. Translated, it gives CASRKASGAQETQYF.

This clone occurred a few times. V usage is TRBV5-4 and J usage is TRBJ2-7, with 10 nucleotides matching TRBD2. Germline CDR1 reads SGHNT; CDR2 reads YYREEE (reference sequence). The CDR3 contains 10 residues. The CDR3 region is CGLAGYEQYF. The DNA for the CDR3 is TGTGGACTAGCGGGCTACGAGCAGTACTTC. Complete variable domain (other parts from reference TRBV5-4 and TRBJ2-7): ETGVTQSPTHLIKTRGQQVTLRCSSQSGHNTVSWYQQALGQGPQFIFQYYREEENGRGNFPPRFSGLQFPNYSSELNVNALELDDSALYLCGLAGYEQYFGPGTRLTVT.

Here the CDR3 reads CASSSWTVEAFF. The CDR3 DNA reads as TGTGCCAGCAGCTCCTGGACAGTTGAAGCTTTCTTT. The V and J genes are TRBV5-5 and TRBJ1-1; D perhaps matches TRBD1 (6 bases). The CDR3 is 12 residues long. Trimming pared 3 bases from V and 7 bases from J, leaving 10 bases between. Germline V gives CDR1 SGHKS, CDR2 YYEKEE (reference sequence).

This chain uses TRBV28 with TRBJ1-5; D unresolved. This CDR3 region has 17 residues. V lost 3 bases and J lost 6, with 21 bases in between. The germline CDR1 and CDR2 sequences are MDHEN and SYDVKM. The CDR3 reads CASSFSLTLRAGQPQHF. As DNA, the CDR3 is TGTGCCAGCAGTTTTTCCCTCACATTGCGGGCGGGTCAGCCCCAGCATTTT.

V gene TRBV11-2 combines with J gene TRBJ2-5; 8 bases line up with TRBD2. The CDR3 sequence is 13 residues long. Germline V CDR1 and CDR2: SGHAT, FQNNGV. J was trimmed by 7 bases and V by 1 base; bases with no gene match: 2. The CDR3 DNA is TGTGCCAGCAGCTTAGCGGGAGGGCCGACCCAGTACTTC. It encodes CASSLAGGPTQYF.

This chain connects TRBV5-4 to TRBJ2-1; 15 positions agree with TRBD2. This CDR3 is 18 amino acids long. From germline, CDR1 is SGHNT and CDR2 YYREEE (reference sequence). Trimming took 4 bases from V and 4 from J; bases not matched to a gene: 9. The CDR3 DNA reads as TGTGCCAGCAGCCCGGGACTAGCGGGGGGAGTGTATTACAATGAGCAGTTCTTC. It codes for CASSPGLAGGVYYNEQFF. Together with reference TRBV5-4 and TRBJ2-1, the CDR3 gives the full variable domain: ETGVTQSPTHLIKTRGQQVTLRCSSQSGHNTVSWYQQALGQGPQFIFQYYREEENGRGNFPPRFSGLQFPNYSSELNVNALELDDSALYLCASSPGLAGGVYYNEQFFGPGTRLTVL.

The chain employs TRBV30 and TRBJ1-2; 8 bases fit TRBD1. The CDR3 is 14 residues long. CDR1 and CDR2 from the germline V gene are GTSNPN and SVGIG (reference sequence). With 4 bases clipped from V and 8 bases from J, the junction kept 12 bases outside the gene matches. The CDR3 protein is CAWKFHQGAGGYTF. The CDR3 DNA follows: TGTGCCTGGAAATTCCATCAGGGGGCGGGAGGCTACACCTTC. The full variable domain, rest sourced from reference TRBV30 and TRBJ1-2, is SQTIHQWPATLVQPVGSPLSLECTVEGTSNPNLYWYRQAAGRGLQLLFYSVGIGQISSEVPQNLSASRPQDRQFILSSKKLLLSDSGFYLCAWKFHQGAGGYTFGSGTRLTVV.

The rearrangement joins TRBV28 to TRBJ2-3, with 15 bases fitting TRBD2. Trimming took 4 bases from V and 6 from J; bases not matched to a gene: 5. Germline lookup yields CDR1 MDHEN and CDR2 SYDVKM. The CDR3 has 16 amino acids. The CDR3, as DNA: TGTGCCAGCAGTTCAGCCGGGACTAGCGGGAGGGATACGCAGTATTTT. Translated: CASSSAGTSGRDTQYF.

V usage is TRBV30 and J usage is TRBJ2-7, with D possibly being TRBD2 (5 bases). Germline values: CDR1 GTSNPN, CDR2 SVGIG (reference sequence). The CDR3 is 14 amino acids. Trimming shortened V by 1 base and J by 3 bases, and 13 bases separated the two germline ends. CDR3 sequence (DNA): TGTGCCTGGAGTGGCCCTTTGCGGGTCTACGAGCAGTACTTC. Translating it yields CAWSGPLRVYEQYF.

The J gene is TRBJ2-7, the V gene TRBV6-1, with D perhaps TRBD2 (6 bases). V dropped 2 bases and J dropped 3 bases, with 11 bases sitting between them. This CDR3 comprises 14 residues. Per germline, CDR1 MNHNS and CDR2 SASEGT. CDR3 nucleotide sequence: TGTGCCAGCAGTGAATGGGGGACTTACTACGAGCAGTACTTC. It encodes CASSEWGTYYEQYF.

The CDR3 here is CARTARTGVSYEQYF. The CDR3 bases are TGTGCCAGAACAGCTCGGACCGGGGTCTCCTACGAGCAGTACTTC. This rearrangement joins TRBV21-1 to TRBJ2-7; the table's D call of TRBD2 was not tested on the DNA. TRBV21-1 is recorded as a pseudogene. This CDR3 spans 15 amino acids.

V is TRBV4-1 and J is TRBJ2-1, with TRBD2 as a possible D gene (6 bases). Trimming removed 1 base from V and 8 bases from J, with 15 bases in between. Germline CDR1 is MGHRA and CDR2 is YSYEKL. This CDR3 spans 15 amino acids. CDR3 DNA sequence: TGCGCCAGCAGCCAAGCGTCTACGGGAGCATATGAGCAGTTCTTC. Translating it yields CASSQASTGAYEQFF.

The genes are TRBV5-1 and TRBJ2-5; TRBD1 is a possible D gene (6 bases). The CDR3 is made up of 13 amino acids. The V end lost 4 bases, the J end lost 3 bases, and 10 bases lay between the germline ends. Germline V lookup: CDR1 SGHRS, CDR2 YFSETQ. CDR3 DNA sequence: TGCGCCAGCAGCCAAAGACAGGAAGAGACCCAGTACTTC. Its translation is CASSQRQEETQYF.

V is TRBV7-8 and J is TRBJ2-7, with a tentative D call TRBD2 (6 bases). Germline values: CDR1 SGHVS, CDR2 FQNEAQ. Trimming cost V 5 bases and J 0 bases, with 14 bases left between them. CDR3 size: 15 residues. CDR3 DNA sequence: TGTGCCAGCAGCCGACAGCGGGTCCTCTCCTACGAGCAGTACTTC. This codes for CASSRQRVLSYEQYF.

This clone was seen just once. V is TRBV28 and J is TRBJ2-7; tentatively, D is TRBD1 (5 bases). Trimming took off 3 bases at V and 0 bases at J, with 18 bases between the two ends. The germline gives CDR1 MDHEN, CDR2 SYDVKM. There are 17 residues in the CDR3. Written as DNA, the CDR3 is TGTGCCAGCAGTTTCGAAGGTTGGACAAAAAGCTCCTACGAGCAGTACTTC. This encodes CASSFEGWTKSSYEQYF. The whole variable domain, remainder taken from reference TRBV28 and TRBJ2-7, is DVKVTQSSRYLVKRTGEKVFLECVQDMDHENMFWYRQDPGLGLRLIYFSYDVKMKEKGDIPEGYSVSREKKERFSLILESASTNQTSMYLCASSFEGWTKSSYEQYFGPGTRLTVT.

The chain links TRBV18 to TRBJ1-2; perhaps TRBD1 as D (6 bases). Germline lookup yields CDR1 KGHSH and CDR2 LQKENI. CDR3 length equals 15 residues. Trimming stripped 6 bases from V and 5 bases from J, with 19 bases between. In nucleotides, the CDR3 is TGTGCCAGCTCGACACAGGGCACTATAGGGTATGGCTACACCTTC. Translated: CASSTQGTIGYGYTF.

The rearrangement uses TRBV6-6 and TRBJ1-5, with TRBD1 as a possible D gene (5 bases). Between the trimmed V and J ends, which lost 5 bases and 9 bases, there was a span of 11 bases. The CDR3 is 12 residues long. CDR1 is MNHNY and CDR2 is SVGAGI in the germline V gene (reference sequence). The CDR3 loop is CASSRTPPPQHF. CDR3 nucleotides: TGTGCCAGCAGTCGGACACCTCCGCCCCAGCATTTT.

The rearrangement uses TRBV2 and TRBJ2-5; 8 bases match TRBD1. The CDR3 contains 18 residues. Germline V gives CDR1 SNHLY, CDR2 FYNNEI. The V gene end was trimmed by 6 bases and the J gene end by 0 bases; junction bases not matched to a gene: 15. The CDR3 loop is CASSWTGSKGLYQETQYF. The DNA for the CDR3 is TGTGCCAGCAGCTGGACAGGGTCCAAAGGGTTGTACCAAGAGACCCAGTACTTC.

The genes are TRBV2 and TRBJ2-3, with 9 nucleotides matching TRBD1. V shed 11 bases, J shed 6 bases, and the junction held 9 bases outside the gene matches. The germline V gene encodes CDR1 SNHLY and CDR2 FYNNEI. The CDR3 is 13 residues long. CDR3 amino acids: CAREGQGRDTQYF. DNA for the CDR3: TGTGCCCGAGAAGGACAGGGGCGGGATACGCAGTATTTT.